A selection of T cell receptor beta chains follows, all from one sample in a study of shared clonotypes between healthy human individuals. Libraries were prepared by immunoSEQ multiplex PCR; TCRdb keeps only in-frame clonotypes and omits some of them. The table records about 590,000 clones, 95% to 96% of them present only once. The sample taken for sequencing was naive CD8+ T cells sorted from blood. These receptors were taken from a woman younger than 45 in good health. Each CDR3 is given with its conserved first and last residue. Each record gives: clone size, D gene, V gene, J gene, CDR3 DNA, CDR3 protein. The D gene is left open where the match is weak. A row's size may be missing; if present it is once, few, many or a size class.

abundance: NA
d_gene: NA
v_gene: TRBV5-4
j_gene: TRBJ2-6
CDR3nt: TGTGCCAGCAGCTTGATGTGGTCAGGTGGGGCCAACGTCCTGACTTTC
CDR3aa: CASSLMWSGGANVLTF

abundance: NA
d_gene: NA
v_gene: TRBV19
j_gene: TRBJ2-2
CDR3nt: TGTGCCAGTAGAGACCGGGATCTGAACACCGGGGAGCTGTTTTTT
CDR3aa: CASRDRDLNTGELFF

abundance: NA
d_gene: TRBD1
v_gene: TRBV5-6
j_gene: TRBJ1-4
CDR3nt: TGTGCCAGCACTTTGGTGGACAGGGGGAATGAAAAACTGTTTTTT
CDR3aa: CASTLVDRGNEKLFF

abundance: NA
d_gene: TRBD2
v_gene: TRBV28
j_gene: TRBJ2-2
CDR3nt: TGTGCCAGCAGTCAAACCAGGACTAGCGGGAGGCTCACCGGGGAGCTGTTTTTT
CDR3aa: CASSQTRTSGRLTGELFF

abundance: NA
d_gene: NA
v_gene: TRBV9
j_gene: TRBJ2-2
CDR3nt: TGTGCCAGCAGCGAGACAGGTAATGCCGCCGCCGGGGAGCTGTTTTTT
CDR3aa: CASSETGNAAAGELFF

abundance: NA
d_gene: TRBD2
v_gene: TRBV5-6
j_gene: TRBJ2-7
CDR3nt: TGTGCCAGCAGCCAAGATGCTAGCGGCTCCTACGAGCAGTACTTC
CDR3aa: CASSQDASGSYEQYF

abundance: NA
d_gene: TRBD2
v_gene: TRBV28
j_gene: TRBJ2-7
CDR3nt: TGTGCCAGCAGTTTCCCGGGCGGGGGCTACGAGCAGTACTTC
CDR3aa: CASSFPGGGYEQYF

abundance: once
d_gene: TRBD2
v_gene: TRBV28
j_gene: TRBJ2-1
CDR3nt: TGTGCCAGCAGTCTCACTCGCGGGAGGGCCGATGAGCAGTTCTTC
CDR3aa: CASSLTRGRADEQFF

abundance: once
d_gene: NA
v_gene: TRBV6-5
j_gene: TRBJ1-1
CDR3nt: TGTGCCAGCAGTTACCGCCCGAGGGGTACGAACACTGAAGCTTTCTTT
CDR3aa: CASSYRPRGTNTEAFF

abundance: once
d_gene: NA
v_gene: TRBV15
j_gene: TRBJ2-7
CDR3nt: TGTGCCACCAGCCACACGGGGGGCGAAACTCCTCTCGAGCAGTACTTC
CDR3aa: CATSHTGGETPLEQYF

abundance: NA
d_gene: NA
v_gene: TRBV7-9
j_gene: TRBJ2-1
CDR3nt: TGTGCCAGCAGCTCGTCAGACCTGAGGAGCTACAATGAGCAGTTCTTC
CDR3aa: CASSSSDLRSYNEQFF